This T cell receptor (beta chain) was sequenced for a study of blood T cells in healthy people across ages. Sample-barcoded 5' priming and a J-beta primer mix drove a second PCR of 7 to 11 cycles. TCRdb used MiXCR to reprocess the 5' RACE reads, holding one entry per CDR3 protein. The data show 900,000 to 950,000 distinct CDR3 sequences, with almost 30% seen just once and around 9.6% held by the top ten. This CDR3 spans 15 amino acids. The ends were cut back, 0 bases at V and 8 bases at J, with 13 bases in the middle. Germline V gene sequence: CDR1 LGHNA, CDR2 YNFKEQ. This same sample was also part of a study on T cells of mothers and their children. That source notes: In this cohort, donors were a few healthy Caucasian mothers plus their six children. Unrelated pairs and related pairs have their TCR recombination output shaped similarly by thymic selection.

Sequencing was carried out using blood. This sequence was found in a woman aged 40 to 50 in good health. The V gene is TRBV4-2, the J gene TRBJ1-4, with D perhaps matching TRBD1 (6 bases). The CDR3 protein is CASSQDARGQEKLFF. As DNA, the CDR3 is TGTGCCAGCAGCCAAGATGCCCGGGGGCAAGAAAAACTGTTTTTT.